One sample yielded the 14 T cell receptor beta chains listed below, sequenced in a study of T cell repertoires in cytomegalovirus infection. TCRdb independently ran MiXCR on the reads; one entry per CDR3 protein. The data contain some 230,000 distinct CDR3 sequences, over 20% of them singletons. Sequencing was carried out using CD8+ T cells from PBMCs. These receptors came from a human donor in good health (CMV status not recorded). Some clones in this sample may be carry-over from other donors' samples.

There are a few counts of this clonotype. The chain employs TRBV19 and TRBJ2-7, with D perhaps TRBD2 (6 bases). This CDR3 is built from 15 residues. Trimming took 4 bases from V and 0 from J, leaving 13 bases between them. Germline CDR1 and CDR2: LNHDA and SQIVND (reference sequence). The CDR3 region has the DNA TGTGCCAGTAGTACCCGGGACTCAGACTCCTACGAGCAGTACTTC. This sequence encodes CASSTRDSDSYEQYF.

This clonotype was detected a few times. The J gene is TRBJ1-1, the V gene TRBV30; TRBD1 aligns across 8 bases. The CDR3 length is 12 residues. The germline CDR1 and CDR2 sequences are GTSNPN and SVGIG (reference sequence). Trimming took 0 bases from V and 8 from J; bases not matched to a gene: 2. The CDR3 sequence is CAWSVSGGEAFF. The CDR3 DNA follows: TGTGCCTGGAGTGTCTCAGGGGGCGAAGCTTTCTTT. The full variable domain, rest sourced from reference TRBV30 and TRBJ1-1, is SQTIHQWPATLVQPVGSPLSLECTVEGTSNPNLYWYRQAAGRGLQLLFYSVGIGQISSEVPQNLSASRPQDRQFILSSKKLLLSDSGFYLCAWSVSGGEAFFGQGTRLTVV.

This clonotype was observed a few times. This chain connects TRBV20-1 to TRBJ1-1, with D possibly matching TRBD1 (6 bases). The CDR3 is 14 residues long. V dropped 4 bases and J dropped 0 bases, with 12 bases sitting between them. Germline loops: CDR1 DFQATT, CDR2 SNEGSKA (reference sequence). CDR3 sequence reads: CSANRDGVNTEAFF. The CDR3, as DNA: TGCAGTGCTAACAGGGACGGGGTGAACACTGAAGCTTTCTTT.

This clonotype was counted many times. The CDR3 bases are TGTGCCAGCATATACAATCCGGGACAAGCGAACACCGGGGAGCTGTTTTTT. Its translation is CASIYNPGQANTGELFF. The J gene is TRBJ2-2, the V gene TRBV2, with D perhaps matching TRBD1 (6 bases). The germline V gene has CDR1 SNHLY and CDR2 FYNNEI. The V end was cut by 7 bases, the J end by 0 bases, with 18 bases between. The CDR3 has 17 amino acids.

This sequence joins TRBV13 and TRBJ2-1; D is perhaps TRBD1 or TRBD2 (7 bases each). Trimming pared 6 bases from V and 2 bases from J, leaving 14 bases between. The CDR3 consists of 15 residues. CDR1 and CDR2 (germline): PRHDT, FYEKMQ (reference sequence). The CDR3 is CASRTSGTAYNEQFF. CDR3 bases: TGTGCCAGCAGAACGAGCGGGACAGCCTACAATGAGCAGTTCTTC. The whole variable domain, filled in from reference TRBV13 and TRBJ2-1, reads AAGVIQSPRHLIKEKRETATLKCYPIPRHDTVYWYQQGPGQDPQFLISFYEKMQSDKGSIPDRFSAQQFSDYHSELNMSSLELGDSALYFCASRTSGTAYNEQFFGPGTRLTVL.

The chain is built from TRBV6-5 and TRBJ2-1; the D is unclear. Germline loops: CDR1 MNHEY, CDR2 SVGAGI. Trimming left V 2 bases short and J 4 bases short, with 9 bases between. The CDR3 has 14 residues. The CDR3: CASSYPSMYNEQFF. The CDR3 DNA follows: TGTGCCAGCAGTTACCCCTCAATGTACAATGAGCAGTTCTTC.

Details on this clonotype: Mismatch with germline at one junction end may stem from a read error. The chain is built from TRBV19 and TRBJ2-1; D possibly corresponds to TRBD1 (6 bases). Germline-derived CDR1 and CDR2 are LNHDA and SQIVND (reference sequence). This CDR3 comprises 16 residues. The CDR3 sequence is CVSSKGADSSYNEQFF. For the CDR3, the DNA is TGTGTCAGTAGTAAAGGAGCGGACAGCTCCTACAATGAGCAGTTCTTC.

This clonotype was found a few times. This chain joins TRBV29-1 and TRBJ1-2; no clear D gene. Between the trimmed V and J ends, which lost 0 bases and 6 bases, there was a span of 11 bases. CDR3 length equals 13 residues. The germline V gene has CDR1 SQVTM and CDR2 ANQGSEA. CDR3 in amino acids: CSVEDRVFDGYTF. In nucleotides, the CDR3 is TGCAGCGTTGAAGATCGGGTTTTCGATGGCTACACCTTC. Supplemented by reference TRBV29-1 and TRBJ1-2, the full variable domain reads SAVISQKPSRDICQRGTSLTIQCQVDSQVTMMFWYRQQPGQSLTLIATANQGSEATYESGFVIDKFPISRPNLTFSTLTVSNMSPEDSSIYLCSVEDRVFDGYTFGSGTRLTVV.

Of note for this clonotype: A far more abundant clone sits one base away, making this likely a read error. V gene TRBV7-6 combines with J gene TRBJ2-1, with D hard to call. Germline V gene data show CDR1 as SGHVS and CDR2 as FNYEAQ. The CDR3 is 13 amino acids. The CDR3 reads CASCLASYNEQFF. The DNA for the CDR3 is TGTGCCAGCTGCTTAGCCAGCTACAATGAGCAGTTCTTC.

This clonotype was detected ten times or more. The chain carries TRBV7-9 and TRBJ1-1; D is possibly TRBD1 (6 bases). The ends were cut back, 0 bases at V and 6 bases at J, with 11 bases in the middle. Germline V gene data show CDR1 as SEHNR and CDR2 as FQNEAQ (reference sequence). The CDR3 sequence is 14 residues long. This CDR3 reads CASSLASTGAEAFF. CDR3 in DNA: TGTGCCAGCAGCTTAGCTTCGACAGGCGCTGAAGCTTTCTTT.

A few counts support this clonotype. The chain uses TRBV27 and TRBJ2-7; 8 nucleotides match TRBD1. Looked up from germline, CDR1 is MNHEY and CDR2 is SMNVEV (reference sequence). The trim removed 6 bases at V and 3 bases at J, leaving 4 bases unmatched. This CDR3 has 13 amino acids. CDR3 DNA: TGTGCCAGCAGCCGAGGACAGGGCTACGAGCAGTACTTC. Its translation: CASSRGQGYEQYF.

This clonotype showed up just a few times. This chain connects TRBV2 to TRBJ1-1; TRBD1 is a possible D gene (5 bases). Trimming shortened V by 2 bases and J by 1 base, and 17 bases separated the two germline ends. The CDR3 sequence is 17 residues long. CDR1 and CDR2 (germline): SNHLY, FYNNEI. The CDR3 spells CASSEFEGAPGNTEAFF. The CDR3 region has the DNA TGTGCCAGCAGTGAATTTGAAGGGGCGCCTGGGAACACTGAAGCTTTCTTT.

This clonotype was found a few times. CDR3 nucleotide sequence: TGTGCCAGCAGTTACTTGGGACACACGGGCGATGAGCAGTTCTTC. Residues: CASSYLGHTGDEQFF. This chain joins TRBV6-6 and TRBJ2-1; possibly TRBD1 for D (6 bases). Germline V gene data show CDR1 as MNHNY and CDR2 as SVGAGI (reference sequence). The CDR3 runs to 15 residues. V lost 1 base and J lost 8, with 15 bases in between.

Ten or more counts support this clonotype. The CDR3 DNA sequence: TGTGCCAGCAGCACTAAGGACAGGGCCAACTATGGCTACACCTTC. Amino acid sequence: CASSTKDRANYGYTF. This chain uses TRBV7-6 with TRBJ1-2; 8 positions match TRBD1. CDR1 and CDR2 (germline): SGHVS, FNYEAQ. V shed 5 bases, J shed 2 bases, and the junction held 7 bases outside the gene matches. This CDR3 comprises 15 residues.